The next 32 T cell receptor beta chains were all read from a single sample in a study of shared clonotypes between healthy human individuals (dated by TCRdb to 2018 to 2020). CD8 naive samples were CD45RO-negative cells positively selected for CCR7, giving a CD45RA+CCR7+ population that excluded TemRA cells. Library creation used the immunoSEQ multiplex PCR assay. Held by TCRdb, this immuneACCESS table contains in-frame sequences only and omits some clones. Under half of the omission traces to an unresolved V gene where checked; the cause of the rest is unknown. The sample contains roughly 590,000 clones, around 95% of them found a single time. 0.095% to 0.12% of the sample belongs to the ten largest clones. Sequenced material: naive CD8+ T cells sorted from blood. The sample's cell subset or site label is to be understood as: CD45RA+CCR7+. These receptors were obtained from a woman in her 30s in good health.

The rearrangement joins TRBV27 to TRBJ1-5, with D possibly matching TRBD1 (6 bases). The V gene's germline CDR1 is MNHEY and CDR2 SMNVEV (reference sequence). Trimming shortened V by 1 base and J by 4 bases, and 8 bases separated the two germline ends. This CDR3 region has 14 residues. CDR3 amino acids: CASSLYQGNQPQHF. CDR3 nucleotide sequence: TGTGCCAGCAGTTTATACCAGGGGAATCAGCCCCAGCATTTT.

The rearrangement joins TRBV14 to TRBJ1-2; maybe TRBD1 (5 bases). Trimming took off 3 bases at V and 6 bases at J, with 14 bases between the two ends. The CDR3 length is 14 residues. Looked up from germline, CDR1 is SGHDN and CDR2 is FVKESK. CDR3 in amino acids: CASSQLGPGDGYTF. The CDR3 DNA reads TGTGCCAGCAGCCAGCTGGGACCGGGGGATGGCTACACCTTC. Using reference TRBV14 and TRBJ1-2 for the parts outside the CDR3, the full variable domain is EAGVTQFPSHSVIEKGQTVTLRCDPISGHDNLYWYRRVMGKEIKFLLHFVKESKQDESGMPNNRFLAERTGGTYSTLKVQPAELEDSGVYFCASSQLGPGDGYTFGSGTRLTVV.

The count of this clone is one. The chain employs TRBV4-1 and TRBJ2-7; D unresolved. V gave up 4 bases and J gave up 6 bases, with 13 bases separating them. CDR1 is MGHRA, CDR2 YSYEKL, per germline. The CDR3 sequence is 13 residues long. The CDR3 DNA is TGCGCCAGCAGCCTAGCAATCCGGTCCGAGCAGTACTTC. This translates into CASSLAIRSEQYF.

V is TRBV13 and J is TRBJ2-1; D is possibly TRBD2 (5 bases). CDR3 length: 14 residues. CDR1 is PRHDT, CDR2 FYEKMQ, per germline (reference sequence). Trimming removed 0 bases from V and 5 bases from J, with 8 bases in between. This CDR3 is CASSLGRANNEQFF. CDR3 bases: TGTGCCAGCAGCTTAGGGCGGGCGAACAATGAGCAGTTCTTC.

The chain is built from TRBV5-6 and TRBJ2-1; 7 positions agree with TRBD1. The trim removed 6 bases at V and 7 bases at J, leaving 4 bases unmatched. Germline CDR1 is SGHDT and CDR2 is YYEEEE. CDR3 length: 12 amino acids. CDR3 DNA: TGTGCCAGCACCGGGACAGCAAATGAGCAGTTCTTC. Protein sequence: CASTGTANEQFF.

The chain is built from TRBV29-1 and TRBJ2-1, with a weak D call TRBD2 (6 bases). The germline V and J ends were trimmed by 7 bases and 5 bases, with 18 bases remaining between them. The V gene's germline CDR1 is SQVTM and CDR2 ANQGSEA. The CDR3 extends over 14 amino acids. Written as DNA, the CDR3 is TGCAGCGCCCAAGGGGCTAGCGTAAACAATGAGCAGTTCTTC. Protein sequence: CSAQGASVNNEQFF.

The rearrangement links TRBV28 to TRBJ2-7, with D possibly matching TRBD2 (6 bases). The germline V and J ends were trimmed by 3 bases and 7 bases, with 13 bases remaining between them. The CDR3 is 13 amino acids. The germline V gene encodes CDR1 MDHEN and CDR2 SYDVKM. For the CDR3, the DNA is TGTGCCAGCAGTTTTGGAGGGGCCGGGGAGCAGTACTTC. This codes for CASSFGGAGEQYF.

Comments on this clone: Other DNA sequences of this sample code for an identical CDR3. As DNA, the CDR3 is TGTGCCAGCAGCTGGGAGGGAGGTTACGAGCAGTACTTC. Amino acid sequence: CASSWEGGYEQYF. The V gene is TRBV11-2, the J gene TRBJ2-7; 7 nucleotides line up with TRBD2. The germline V gene has CDR1 SGHAT and CDR2 FQNNGV. CDR3 length: 13 residues. The junction had 4 bases not matched to a gene; V was cut back by 4 bases and J by 4 bases.

The chain employs TRBV5-4 and TRBJ2-1, with no clear D. CDR1 and CDR2 (germline): SGHNT, YYREEE (reference sequence). Trimming took off 3 bases at V and 8 bases at J, with 6 bases between the two ends. This CDR3 region has 11 residues. The CDR3 here is CASSSIYEQFF. The CDR3 DNA follows: TGTGCCAGCAGCTCGATTTATGAGCAGTTCTTC.

V usage is TRBV5-6 and J usage is TRBJ1-2; D unclear. The CDR3 contains 13 residues. Germline CDR1 and CDR2: SGHDT and YYEEEE. V dropped 0 bases and J dropped 5 bases, with 8 bases sitting between them. The CDR3 bases are TGTGCCAGCAGCTTGGCCGACACATATGGCTACACCTTC. It codes for CASSLADTYGYTF.

J is TRBJ2-1 and V is TRBV4-1; tentative D call: TRBD1 (6 bases). Germline CDR1 is MGHRA and CDR2 is YSYEKL. V was cut by 1 base and J by 9 bases, with 16 bases left in between. There are 15 residues in the CDR3. CDR3 region: CASSQGPGAIIEQFF. In DNA, the CDR3 is TGCGCCAGCAGCCAAGGTCCAGGGGCTATCATTGAGCAGTTCTTC.

The chain links TRBV2 to TRBJ1-5; a possible D gene is TRBD1 (5 bases). This CDR3 comprises 13 residues. CDR1 and CDR2 from the germline V gene are SNHLY and FYNNEI. V was shortened by 1 base and J by 12 bases, with 13 bases between the two germline ends. CDR3 DNA: TGTGCCAGCAGTGAAGAATCCCAGGGAGACCAGCATTTT. It codes for CASSEESQGDQHF.

This chain links TRBV9 with TRBJ1-3; no reliable D call. V dropped 2 bases and J dropped 1 base, with 16 bases sitting between them. The CDR3 runs 17 residues. CDR1 is SGDLS, CDR2 YYNGEE, per germline. CDR3 DNA sequence: TGTGCCAGCAGCGTCTCAAGGGAGGGAGCATCTGGAAACACCATATATTTT. This translates into CASSVSREGASGNTIYF.

The V gene is TRBV27, the J gene TRBJ2-3; D unresolved. CDR1 and CDR2 (germline): MNHEY, SMNVEV (reference sequence). V shed 2 bases and J shed 0 bases, with 6 bases lying between them. The CDR3 is 14 residues long. The CDR3 spells CASSLLSSTDTQYF. CDR3 nucleotide sequence: TGTGCCAGCAGTTTACTTAGTAGCACAGATACGCAGTATTTT.

The CDR3 spells CASSPGWSSGANVLTF. CDR3 nucleotides: TGTGCCAGCTCACCCGGGTGGAGCTCTGGGGCCAACGTCCTGACTTTC. The chain uses TRBV18 and TRBJ2-6; D remains ambiguous. Germline CDR1 KGHSH, CDR2 LQKENI. The CDR3 has 16 residues. V lost 3 bases and J lost 0, with 9 bases in between.

The V call is TRBV28, the J call TRBJ2-7; 9 nucleotides agree with TRBD1. CDR1 MDHEN and CDR2 SYDVKM come from the germline V gene. The CDR3 runs to 16 residues. The V segment lost 1 base and the J segment 3 bases; nucleotides outside the gene matches: 7. CDR3 nucleotide sequence: TGTGCCAGCAGTTTATCCCACGGGACAGGGTTCTACGAGCAGTACTTC. The encoded protein is CASSLSHGTGFYEQYF.

The chain has TRBV9 and TRBJ1-6; 7 bases line up with TRBD1. V shed 4 bases and J 7 bases; nucleotides not matched to a gene: 20. CDR1 is SGDLS and CDR2 is YYNGEE in the germline V gene. This CDR3 has 19 amino acids. The CDR3, as DNA: TGTGCCAGCAGCCCAAAACCCGGGACAGCCGGAAACACCAATTCACCCCTCCACTTT. This encodes CASSPKPGTAGNTNSPLHF.

The chain couples TRBV29-1 to TRBJ1-2, with 7 bases matching TRBD1. V shed 7 bases and J 6 bases; nucleotides not matched to a gene: 11. Germline CDR1 SQVTM, CDR2 ANQGSEA. This CDR3 has 13 residues. CDR3 protein: CSALPTGRDGYTF. The CDR3 nucleotides read TGCAGCGCCCTACCGACAGGGCGGGATGGCTACACCTTC.

In its sample, this clone was seen once. The chain employs TRBV6-5 and TRBJ2-1, with 8 bases identical to TRBD2. The V and J ends lost 5 bases and 4 bases, in that order; junction bases with no gene match: 7. The CDR3 extends over 15 amino acids. Germline loops: CDR1 MNHEY, CDR2 SVGAGI. The CDR3 DNA is TGTGCCAGCAGTCCAGGGACTAGTTCTTACAATGAGCAGTTCTTC. Translation: CASSPGTSSYNEQFF.

V and J are TRBV9 and TRBJ2-7; the D gene is possibly TRBD2 (5 bases). V gave up 0 bases and J gave up 3 bases, with 13 bases separating them. Germline loops: CDR1 SGDLS, CDR2 YYNGEE. This CDR3 contains 15 residues. The CDR3 sequence is CASSVGSVGGYEQYF. The CDR3 DNA follows: TGTGCCAGCAGCGTAGGCTCTGTCGGAGGCTACGAGCAGTACTTC.

The sample holds one count of this clone. This chain links TRBV28 with TRBJ2-7, with 8 bases lining up with TRBD2. Germline lookup yields CDR1 MDHEN and CDR2 SYDVKM. Germline trimming cut 6 bases from V and 6 bases from J; bases unmatched to any gene: 4. The CDR3 is 12 amino acids. The CDR3 DNA follows: TGTGCCAGCAGCTCCAGCGGGAGCGAGCAGTACTTC. This codes for CASSSSGSEQYF.

J is TRBJ2-7 and V is TRBV27; D is possibly TRBD2 (7 bases). V shed 5 bases and J shed 0 bases, with 17 bases lying between them. The CDR3 contains 16 residues. CDR1 MNHEY and CDR2 SMNVEV come from the germline V gene (reference sequence). CDR3 sequence: CASSPSRGAVSYEQYF. CDR3 bases: TGTGCCAGCAGTCCAAGTCGGGGGGCGGTCTCCTACGAGCAGTACTTC.

The genes are TRBV27 and TRBJ1-1, with 10 bases matching TRBD1. Germline CDR1 is MNHEY and CDR2 is SMNVEV (reference sequence). CDR3 length: 15 amino acids. J lost 3 bases, V lost 1 base, and 2 bases had no gene match. The DNA for the CDR3 is TGTGCCAGCAGTTTATTGGGACAGGGGCACACTGAAGCTTTCTTT. This encodes CASSLLGQGHTEAFF.

The chain has TRBV12-2 and TRBJ1-5; the table assigns TRBD1, which was not confirmed against the DNA. TRBV12-2 is given as a pseudogene. This CDR3 region has 18 residues. The CDR3 DNA reads as TGTGCAAGTCGCTCGACCCAAGACAGAAACCCCCGTCATCAGCCCCAGCATTTT. This codes for CASRSTQDRNPRHQPQHF.

The V and J genes are TRBV5-5 and TRBJ2-6; D not resolved. CDR1 is SGHKS, CDR2 YYEKEE, per germline (reference sequence). Trimming pared 4 bases from V and 0 bases from J, leaving 8 bases between. This CDR3 spans 15 amino acids. The CDR3 bases are TGTGCCAGCAGCCCCCCGAACTCTGGGGCCAACGTCCTGACTTTC. Translating gives CASSPPNSGANVLTF.

The rearrangement joins TRBV7-9 to TRBJ2-7; D not resolved. CDR1 SEHNR and CDR2 FQNEAQ come from the germline V gene (reference sequence). The CDR3 has 12 amino acids. V shed 5 bases and J shed 2 bases, with 7 bases lying between them. CDR3 in amino acids: CASSTGTYEQYF. The CDR3 nucleotides are TGTGCCAGCAGCACGGGTACCTACGAGCAGTACTTC.

This rearrangement joins TRBV5-1 to TRBJ2-3; the D call may be TRBD1 or TRBD2 (5 bases each). Trimming stripped 0 bases from V and 2 bases from J, with 10 bases between. The CDR3 totals 15 residues. Germline V gene data show CDR1 as SGHRS and CDR2 as YFSETQ. The CDR3 here is CASSLGDGYTDTQYF. The CDR3 nucleotides read TGCGCCAGCAGCTTGGGGGACGGATACACAGATACGCAGTATTTT.

The genes are TRBV7-9 and TRBJ2-7; D possibly matches TRBD1 or TRBD2 (5 bases each). Germline-derived CDR1 and CDR2 are SEHNR and FQNEAQ (reference sequence). Trimming stripped 7 bases from V and 3 bases from J, with 13 bases between. CDR3 length: 13 amino acids. CDR3 DNA: TGTGCCAGCACCATGGGACGGATCTACGAGCAGTACTTC. Its translation: CASTMGRIYEQYF.

Concerning this clone: Other nucleotide sequences from this sample produce the same CDR3. CDR3: CASSYGGDSYEQYF. The CDR3, as DNA: TGTGCCAGCAGTTACGGTGGAGACTCCTACGAGCAGTACTTC. The J gene is TRBJ2-7, the V gene TRBV6-5; D is undetermined. There are 14 residues in the CDR3. Germline CDR1 is MNHEY and CDR2 is SVGAGI. Trimming cost V 2 bases and J 0 bases, with 8 bases left between them.

This chain links TRBV7-9 with TRBJ2-7, with TRBD1 matching 8 bases. This CDR3 is 14 amino acids long. In germline, CDR1 is SEHNR, CDR2 FQNEAQ (reference sequence). The trim removed 4 bases at V and 0 bases at J, leaving 2 bases unmatched. CDR3 in amino acids: CASSWTGSSYEQYF. For the CDR3, the DNA is TGTGCCAGCAGCTGGACAGGGAGCTCCTACGAGCAGTACTTC.

In regard to this clone: Other DNA sequences in the same sample also yield this CDR3. The genes are TRBV18 and TRBJ2-1; D is undetermined. This CDR3 contains 12 residues. The germline gives CDR1 KGHSH, CDR2 LQKENI. V was trimmed by 0 bases and J by 6 bases, leaving 3 bases between them. The CDR3: CASSPPGNEQFF. In nucleotides, the CDR3 is TGTGCCAGCTCACCACCGGGCAATGAGCAGTTCTTC.

This sequence joins TRBV25-1 and TRBJ2-3; TRBD2 matches 9 bases. With V trimmed by 3 bases and J by 5 bases, 9 bases remained unmatched. Germline-derived CDR1 and CDR2 are MGHDK and SYGVNS. CDR3 size: 16 residues. Here the CDR3 reads CASSEVAGAVGDTQYF. Here the CDR3 DNA reads TGTGCCAGCAGTGAGGTAGCGGGAGCAGTAGGAGATACGCAGTATTTT.